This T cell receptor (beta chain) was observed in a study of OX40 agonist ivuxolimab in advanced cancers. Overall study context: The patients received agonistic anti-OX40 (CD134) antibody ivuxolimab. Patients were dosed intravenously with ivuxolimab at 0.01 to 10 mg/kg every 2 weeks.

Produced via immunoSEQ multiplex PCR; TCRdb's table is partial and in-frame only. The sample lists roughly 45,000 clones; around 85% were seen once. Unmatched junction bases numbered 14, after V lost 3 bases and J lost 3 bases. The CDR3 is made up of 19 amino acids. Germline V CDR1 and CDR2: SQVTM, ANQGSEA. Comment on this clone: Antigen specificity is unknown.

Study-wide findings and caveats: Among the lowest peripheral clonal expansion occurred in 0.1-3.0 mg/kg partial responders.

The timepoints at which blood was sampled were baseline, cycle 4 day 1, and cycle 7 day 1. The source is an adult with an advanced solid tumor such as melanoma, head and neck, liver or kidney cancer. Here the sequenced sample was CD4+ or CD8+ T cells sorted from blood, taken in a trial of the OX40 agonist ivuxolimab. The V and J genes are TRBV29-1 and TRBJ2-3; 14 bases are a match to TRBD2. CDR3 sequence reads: CSVEGTSGGLGAQTDTQYF. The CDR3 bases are TGCAGCGTTGAGGGGACTAGCGGGGGCCTGGGAGCACAGACAGATACGCAGTATTTT.